This T cell receptor beta chain is from a study of blood T cell repertoires in COVID-19. Study-wide background: T cells, B-cell-depleted T cells, or PBMCs provided the cDNA or gDNA that served as material.

The assay was immunoSEQ multiplex PCR, and TCRdb's table has in-frame clones only and misses some. The sample shows about 120,000 clones, about 90% of them seen only once. Seattle-derived patients entered the study during active infection and were followed longitudinally. The length of the CDR3 is 17 residues. CDR1 and CDR2 from the germline V gene are SGHTS and YDEGEE. V was cut by 2 bases and J by 1 base, with 18 bases left in between. The chain is built from TRBV5-8 and TRBJ1-2; weak D call: TRBD1 (6 bases). This TCR was sampled from a woman aged 55-70 years with COVID-19, enrolled during active disease. The sequenced sample was peripheral blood. The CDR3 sequence is CASSLIVDRDFNYGYTF. The CDR3 DNA reads TGTGCCAGCAGCTTAATCGTGGACAGAGACTTTAACTATGGCTACACCTTC.